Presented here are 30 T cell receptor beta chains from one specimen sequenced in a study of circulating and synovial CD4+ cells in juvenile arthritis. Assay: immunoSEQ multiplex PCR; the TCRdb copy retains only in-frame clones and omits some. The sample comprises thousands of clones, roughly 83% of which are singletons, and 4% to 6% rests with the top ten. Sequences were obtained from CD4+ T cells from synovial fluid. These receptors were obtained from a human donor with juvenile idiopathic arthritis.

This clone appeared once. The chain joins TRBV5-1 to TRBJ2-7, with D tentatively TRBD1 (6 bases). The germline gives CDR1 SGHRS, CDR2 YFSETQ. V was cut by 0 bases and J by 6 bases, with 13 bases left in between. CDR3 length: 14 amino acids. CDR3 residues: CASSLGQDRGEQYF. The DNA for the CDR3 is TGCGCCAGCAGCTTGGGACAGGACCGGGGCGAGCAGTACTTC.

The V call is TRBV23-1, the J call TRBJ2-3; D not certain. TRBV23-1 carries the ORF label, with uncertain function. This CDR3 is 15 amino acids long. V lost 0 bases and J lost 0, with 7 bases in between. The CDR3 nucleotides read TGCGCCAGCAGTCAATCAAAACAGAGCACAGATACGCAGTATTTT. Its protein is CASSQSKQSTDTQYF.

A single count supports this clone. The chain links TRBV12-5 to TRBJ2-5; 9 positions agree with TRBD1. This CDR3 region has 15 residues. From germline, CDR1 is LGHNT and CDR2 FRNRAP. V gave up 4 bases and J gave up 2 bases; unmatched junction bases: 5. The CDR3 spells CASGSGQGGQETQYF. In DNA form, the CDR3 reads TGTGCTAGTGGTTCGGGACAGGGCGGGCAAGAGACCCAGTACTTC.

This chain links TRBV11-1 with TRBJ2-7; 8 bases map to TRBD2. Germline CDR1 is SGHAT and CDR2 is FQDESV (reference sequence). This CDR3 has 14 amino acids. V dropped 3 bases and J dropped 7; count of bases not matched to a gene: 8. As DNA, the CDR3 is TGTGCCAGCAGCTTCTCCGGGAGGGCCGGGGAGCAGTACTTC. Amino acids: CASSFSGRAGEQYF.

The CDR3 reads CASSEEVSGSYEQYF. The DNA for the CDR3 is TGTGCCAGCAGTGAAGAGGTTAGCGGGTCCTACGAGCAGTACTTC. This chain joins TRBV6-1 and TRBJ2-7; 7 bases map to TRBD2. The CDR3 loop spans 15 amino acids. V was pared by 1 base and J by 1 base, with 4 bases of the junction left unmatched. Germline V gene data show CDR1 as MNHNS and CDR2 as SASEGT.

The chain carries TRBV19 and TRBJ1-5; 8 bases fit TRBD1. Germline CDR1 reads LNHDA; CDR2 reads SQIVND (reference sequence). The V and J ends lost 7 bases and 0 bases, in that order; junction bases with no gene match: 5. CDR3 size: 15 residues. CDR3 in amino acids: CASTLDRVSNQPQHF. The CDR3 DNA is TGTGCCAGTACCCTGGACAGGGTTAGCAATCAGCCCCAGCATTTT.

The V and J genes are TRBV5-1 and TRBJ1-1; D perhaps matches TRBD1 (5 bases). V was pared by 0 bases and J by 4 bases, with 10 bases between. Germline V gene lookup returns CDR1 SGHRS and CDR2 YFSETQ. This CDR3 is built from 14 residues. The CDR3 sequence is CASSLGLTATEAFF. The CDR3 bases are TGCGCCAGCAGCTTGGGACTGACAGCCACTGAAGCTTTCTTT.

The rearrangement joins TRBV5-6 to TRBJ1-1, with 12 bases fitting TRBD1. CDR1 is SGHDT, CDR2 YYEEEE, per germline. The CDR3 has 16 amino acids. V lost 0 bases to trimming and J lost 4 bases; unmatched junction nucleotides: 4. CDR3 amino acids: CASSLGGQGAVTEAFF. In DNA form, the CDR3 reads TGTGCCAGCAGCTTGGGGGGACAGGGGGCGGTCACTGAAGCTTTCTTT.

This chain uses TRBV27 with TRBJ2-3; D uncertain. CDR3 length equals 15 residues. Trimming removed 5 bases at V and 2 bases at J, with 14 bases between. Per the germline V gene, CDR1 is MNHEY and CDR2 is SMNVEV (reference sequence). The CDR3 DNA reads TGTGCCAGCAGTGAGGTCGTCAGATCCACAGATACGCAGTATTTT. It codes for CASSEVVRSTDTQYF.

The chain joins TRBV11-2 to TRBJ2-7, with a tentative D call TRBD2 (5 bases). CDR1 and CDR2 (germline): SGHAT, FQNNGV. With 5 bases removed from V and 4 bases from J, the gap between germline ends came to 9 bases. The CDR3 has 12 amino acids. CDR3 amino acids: CASSPDLYEQYF. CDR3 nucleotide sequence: TGTGCCAGCAGCCCGGACTTGTACGAGCAGTACTTC.

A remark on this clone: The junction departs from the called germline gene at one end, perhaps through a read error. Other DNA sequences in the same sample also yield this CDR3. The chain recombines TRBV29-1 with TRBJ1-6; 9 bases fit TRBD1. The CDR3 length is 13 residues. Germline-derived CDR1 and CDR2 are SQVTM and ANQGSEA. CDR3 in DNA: TGCAGCGTGGGGGACAGGGTGAATTCCCCCCTCCACTTT. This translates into CSVGDRVNSPLHF.

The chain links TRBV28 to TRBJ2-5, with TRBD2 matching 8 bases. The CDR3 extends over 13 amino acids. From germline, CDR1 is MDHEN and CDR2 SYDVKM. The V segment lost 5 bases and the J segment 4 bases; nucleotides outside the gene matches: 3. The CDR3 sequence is CASSAAGGETQYF. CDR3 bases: TGTGCCAGCAGTGCCGCGGGGGGAGAGACCCAGTACTTC.

CDR3 residues: CASRTQPSTYEQYF. For the CDR3, the DNA is TGCGCCAGCAGGACACAGCCCTCAACCTACGAGCAGTACTTC. This rearrangement joins TRBV5-1 to TRBJ2-7, with unresolved D. The CDR3 has 14 residues. The V and J ends lost 5 bases and 2 bases respectively, with 14 bases between them. In germline, CDR1 is SGHRS, CDR2 YFSETQ. The variable domain in full, completed from reference TRBV5-1 and TRBJ2-7, reads KAGVTQTPRYLIKTRGQQVTLSCSPISGHRSVSWYQQTPGQGLQFLFEYFSETQRNKGNFPGRFSGRQFSNSRSEMNVSTLELGDSALYLCASRTQPSTYEQYFGPGTRLTVT.

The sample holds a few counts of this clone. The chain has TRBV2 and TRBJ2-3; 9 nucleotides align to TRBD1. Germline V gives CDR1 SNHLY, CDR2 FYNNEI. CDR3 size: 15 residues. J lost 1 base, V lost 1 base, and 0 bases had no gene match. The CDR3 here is CASSEGDRGTDTQYF. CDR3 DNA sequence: TGTGCCAGCAGTGAAGGGGACAGGGGCACAGATACGCAGTATTTT.

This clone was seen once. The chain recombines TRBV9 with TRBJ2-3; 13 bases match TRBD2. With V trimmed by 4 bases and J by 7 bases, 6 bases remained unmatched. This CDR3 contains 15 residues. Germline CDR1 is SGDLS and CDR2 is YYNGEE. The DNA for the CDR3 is TGTGCCAGCAGCTCCCGACTAGCGGGAGGACATACGCAGTATTTT. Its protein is CASSSRLAGGHTQYF.

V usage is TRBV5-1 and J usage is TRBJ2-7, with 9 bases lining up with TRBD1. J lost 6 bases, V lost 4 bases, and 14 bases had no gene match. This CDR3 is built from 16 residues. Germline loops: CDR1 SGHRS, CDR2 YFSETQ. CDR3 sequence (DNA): TGCGCCAGCAGCCCGGGACAGGGCGATATTGCCCCCGAGCAGTACTTC. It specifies CASSPGQGDIAPEQYF.

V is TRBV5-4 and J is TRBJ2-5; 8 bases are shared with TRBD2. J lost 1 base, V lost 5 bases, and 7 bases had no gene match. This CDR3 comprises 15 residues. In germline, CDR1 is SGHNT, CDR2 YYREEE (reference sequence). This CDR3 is CASSRELAAQETQYF. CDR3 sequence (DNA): TGTGCCAGCAGTAGGGAACTAGCGGCCCAAGAGACCCAGTACTTC. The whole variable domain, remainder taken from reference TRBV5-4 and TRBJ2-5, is ETGVTQSPTHLIKTRGQQVTLRCSSQSGHNTVSWYQQALGQGPQFIFQYYREEENGRGNFPPRFSGLQFPNYSSELNVNALELDDSALYLCASSRELAAQETQYFGPGTRLLVL.

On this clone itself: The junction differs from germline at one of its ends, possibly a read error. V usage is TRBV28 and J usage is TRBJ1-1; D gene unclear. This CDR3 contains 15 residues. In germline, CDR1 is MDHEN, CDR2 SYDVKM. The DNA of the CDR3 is TGTGCCAGCAGCTTATCCTCGGGTGGGAGGACTGAAGCTTTCTTT. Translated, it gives CASSLSSGGRTEAFF.

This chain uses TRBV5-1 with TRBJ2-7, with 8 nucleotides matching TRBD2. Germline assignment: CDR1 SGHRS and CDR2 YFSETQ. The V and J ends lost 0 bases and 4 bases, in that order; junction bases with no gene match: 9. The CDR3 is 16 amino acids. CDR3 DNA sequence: TGCGCCAGCAGCTTGGAGAAAGTGGGACTAGGATACGAGCAGTACTTC. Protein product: CASSLEKVGLGYEQYF.

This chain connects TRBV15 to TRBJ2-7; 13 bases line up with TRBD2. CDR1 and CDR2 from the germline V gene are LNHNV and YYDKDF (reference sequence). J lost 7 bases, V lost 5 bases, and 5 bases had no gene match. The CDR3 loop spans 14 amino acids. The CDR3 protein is CATSGGTSGKEQYF. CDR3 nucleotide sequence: TGTGCCACCAGCGGCGGGACTAGCGGGAAGGAGCAGTACTTC.

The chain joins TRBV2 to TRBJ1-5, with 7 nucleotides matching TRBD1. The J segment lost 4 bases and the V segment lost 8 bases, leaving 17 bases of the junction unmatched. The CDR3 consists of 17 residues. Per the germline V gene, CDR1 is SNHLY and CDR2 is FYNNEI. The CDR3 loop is CASGGLSRDRSNQPQHF. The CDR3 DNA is TGTGCCAGCGGGGGTTTGTCCCGGGACAGAAGTAATCAGCCCCAGCATTTT.

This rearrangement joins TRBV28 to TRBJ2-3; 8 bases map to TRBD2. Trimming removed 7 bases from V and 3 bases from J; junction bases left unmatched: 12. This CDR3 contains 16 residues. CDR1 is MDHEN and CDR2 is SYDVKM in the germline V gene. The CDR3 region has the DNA TGTGCCAGCACCCCTGGGAGCGGGAGAGGAACAGATACGCAGTATTTT. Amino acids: CASTPGSGRGTDTQYF.

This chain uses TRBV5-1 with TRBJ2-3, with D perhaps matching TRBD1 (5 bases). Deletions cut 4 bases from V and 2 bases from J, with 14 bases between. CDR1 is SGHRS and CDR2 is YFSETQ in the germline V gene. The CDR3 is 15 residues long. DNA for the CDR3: TGCGCCAGCAGCCGGAGCAGGGAAAACACAGATACGCAGTATTTT. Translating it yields CASSRSRENTDTQYF.

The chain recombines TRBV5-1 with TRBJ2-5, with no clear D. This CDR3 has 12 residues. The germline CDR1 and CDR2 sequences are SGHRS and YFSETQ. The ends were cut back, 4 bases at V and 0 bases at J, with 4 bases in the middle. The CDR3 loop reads CASSRDQETQYF. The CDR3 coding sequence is TGCGCCAGCAGCCGGGACCAAGAGACCCAGTACTTC.

The DNA for the CDR3 is TGTGCCAGCAGCTTAACGGCGGGCACAGATACGCAGTATTTT. The encoded protein is CASSLTAGTDTQYF. The V and J genes are TRBV7-2 and TRBJ2-3; D unresolved. The length of the CDR3 is 14 residues. Germline lookup yields CDR1 SGHTA and CDR2 FQGNSA. The germline V and J ends were trimmed by 2 bases and 1 base, with 7 bases remaining between them.

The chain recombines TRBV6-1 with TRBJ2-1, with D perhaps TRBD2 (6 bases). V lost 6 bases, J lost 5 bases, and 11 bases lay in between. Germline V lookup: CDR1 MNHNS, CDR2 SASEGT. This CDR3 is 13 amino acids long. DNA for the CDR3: TGTGCCAGCAGGGAGGGACGCAACAATGAGCAGTTCTTC. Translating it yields CASREGRNNEQFF.

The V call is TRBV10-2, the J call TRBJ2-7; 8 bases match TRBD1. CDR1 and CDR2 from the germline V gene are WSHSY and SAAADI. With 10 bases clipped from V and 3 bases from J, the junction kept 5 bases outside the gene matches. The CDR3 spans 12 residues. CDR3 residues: CATRDRLYEQYF. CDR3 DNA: TGCGCCACCCGGGACAGGCTCTACGAGCAGTACTTC.

For the CDR3, the DNA is TGTGCCAGCAGCCTACGACAGGGGGGCACAGATACGCAGTATTTT. It codes for CASSLRQGGTDTQYF. The V call is TRBV7-9, the J call TRBJ2-3; 9 positions agree with TRBD1. The CDR3 runs to 15 residues. V shed 5 bases and J 1 base; nucleotides not matched to a gene: 4. Germline V gene sequence: CDR1 SEHNR, CDR2 FQNEAQ (reference sequence).

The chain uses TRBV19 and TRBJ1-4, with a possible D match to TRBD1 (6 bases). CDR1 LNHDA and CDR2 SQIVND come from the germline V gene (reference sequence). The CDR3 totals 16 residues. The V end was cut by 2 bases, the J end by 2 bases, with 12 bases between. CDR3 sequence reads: CASSIRGATTNEKLFF. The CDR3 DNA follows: TGTGCCAGTAGTATACGGGGGGCGACCACTAATGAAAAACTGTTTTTT.

In DNA form, the CDR3 reads TGTGCCAGCAGCCCATCCCCCCGAATCACGGACGAGCAGTACTTC. It specifies CASSPSPRITDEQYF. The chain is built from TRBV6-1 and TRBJ2-7; D is uncertain. V lost 6 bases and J 5 bases, leaving 20 bases between the germline ends. Germline V gene data show CDR1 as MNHNS and CDR2 as SASEGT. The length of the CDR3 is 15 residues.